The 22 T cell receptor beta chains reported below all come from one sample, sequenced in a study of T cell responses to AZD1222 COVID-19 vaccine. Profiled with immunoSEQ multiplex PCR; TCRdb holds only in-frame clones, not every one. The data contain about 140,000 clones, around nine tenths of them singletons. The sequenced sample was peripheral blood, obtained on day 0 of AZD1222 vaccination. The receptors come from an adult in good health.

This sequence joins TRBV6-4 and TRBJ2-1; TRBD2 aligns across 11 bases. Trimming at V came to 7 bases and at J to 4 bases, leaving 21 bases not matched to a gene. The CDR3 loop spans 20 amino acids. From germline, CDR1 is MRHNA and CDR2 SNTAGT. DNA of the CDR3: TGTGCCAGCATTCCTCCTGGGCTAGCGGGAGGTATCGGGGTATACAATGAGCAGTTCTTC. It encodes CASIPPGLAGGIGVYNEQFF.

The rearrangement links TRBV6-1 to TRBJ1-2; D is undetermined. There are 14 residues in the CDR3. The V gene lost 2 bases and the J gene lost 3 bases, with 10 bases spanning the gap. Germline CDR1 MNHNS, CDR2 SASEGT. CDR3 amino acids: CASSESNRYYGYTF. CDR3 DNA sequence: TGTGCCAGCAGTGAATCCAACAGATACTATGGCTACACCTTC.

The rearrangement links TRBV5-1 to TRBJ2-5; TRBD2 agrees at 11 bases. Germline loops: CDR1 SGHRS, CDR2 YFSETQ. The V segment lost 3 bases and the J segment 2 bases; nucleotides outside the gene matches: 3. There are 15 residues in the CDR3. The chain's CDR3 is CASSYGTSGQETQYF. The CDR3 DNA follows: TGCGCCAGCAGCTACGGGACTAGCGGTCAAGAGACCCAGTACTTC.

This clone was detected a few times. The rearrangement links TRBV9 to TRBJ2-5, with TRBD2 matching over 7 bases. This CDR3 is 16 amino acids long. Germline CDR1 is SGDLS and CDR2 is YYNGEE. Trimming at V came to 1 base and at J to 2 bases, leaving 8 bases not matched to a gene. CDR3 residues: CASSVTSGSGQETQYF. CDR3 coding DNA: TGTGCCAGCAGCGTAACCTCGGGTAGCGGGCAAGAGACCCAGTACTTC.

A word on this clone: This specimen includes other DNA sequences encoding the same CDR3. This chain's CDR3 is CASRTGFSGNTIYF. CDR3 sequence (DNA): TGTGCCAGCAGGACAGGGTTCTCTGGAAACACCATATATTTT. The chain employs TRBV28 and TRBJ1-3; TRBD1 aligns across 7 bases. This CDR3 has 14 residues. The trim removed 6 bases at V and 0 bases at J, leaving 2 bases unmatched. Germline V gene data show CDR1 as MDHEN and CDR2 as SYDVKM.

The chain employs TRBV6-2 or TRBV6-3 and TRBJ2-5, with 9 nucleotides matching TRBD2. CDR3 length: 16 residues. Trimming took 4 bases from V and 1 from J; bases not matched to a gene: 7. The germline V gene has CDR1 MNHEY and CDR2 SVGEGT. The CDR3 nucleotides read TGTGCCAGCAGTTTTAATAGCGGGAGCACCCAAGAGACCCAGTACTTC. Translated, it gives CASSFNSGSTQETQYF.

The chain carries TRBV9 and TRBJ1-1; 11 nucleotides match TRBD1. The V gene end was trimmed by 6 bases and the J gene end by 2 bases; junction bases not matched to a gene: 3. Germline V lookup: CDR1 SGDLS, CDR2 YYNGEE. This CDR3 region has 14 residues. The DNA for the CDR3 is TGTGCCAGCACCGGGACAGGGGGAAACACTGAAGCTTTCTTT. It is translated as CASTGTGGNTEAFF.

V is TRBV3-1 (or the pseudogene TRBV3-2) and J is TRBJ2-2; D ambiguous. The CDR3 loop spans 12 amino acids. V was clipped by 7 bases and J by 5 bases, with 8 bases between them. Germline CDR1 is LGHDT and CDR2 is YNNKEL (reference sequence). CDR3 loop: CASKGVTGELFF. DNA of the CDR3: TGTGCCAGCAAAGGAGTGACCGGGGAGCTGTTTTTT.

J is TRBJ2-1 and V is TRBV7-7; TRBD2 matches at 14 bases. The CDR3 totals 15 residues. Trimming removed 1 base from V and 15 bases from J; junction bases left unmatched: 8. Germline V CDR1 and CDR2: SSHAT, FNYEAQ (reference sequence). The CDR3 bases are TGTGCCAGCAGCTTAGAGGGACTAGCGGGAGATATCCGGTTCTTC. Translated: CASSLEGLAGDIRFF.

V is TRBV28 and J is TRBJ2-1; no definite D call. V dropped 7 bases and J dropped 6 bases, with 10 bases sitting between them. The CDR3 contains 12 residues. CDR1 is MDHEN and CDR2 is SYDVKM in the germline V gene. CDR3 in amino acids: CASTPGPNEQFF. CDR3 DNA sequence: TGTGCCAGCACCCCGGGCCCCAATGAGCAGTTCTTC.

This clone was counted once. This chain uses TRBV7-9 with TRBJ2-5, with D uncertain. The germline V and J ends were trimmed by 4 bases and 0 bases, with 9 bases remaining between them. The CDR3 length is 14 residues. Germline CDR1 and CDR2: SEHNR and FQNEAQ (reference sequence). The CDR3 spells CASSYRTDQETQYF. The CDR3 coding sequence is TGTGCCAGCAGCTATCGGACGGACCAAGAGACCCAGTACTTC.

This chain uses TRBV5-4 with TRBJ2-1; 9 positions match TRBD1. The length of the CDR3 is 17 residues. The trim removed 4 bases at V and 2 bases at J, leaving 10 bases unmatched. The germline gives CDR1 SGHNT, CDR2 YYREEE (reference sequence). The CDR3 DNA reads TGTGCCAGCAGCCCAACGCCGGGACAGGGACCCTACAATGAGCAGTTCTTC. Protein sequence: CASSPTPGQGPYNEQFF.

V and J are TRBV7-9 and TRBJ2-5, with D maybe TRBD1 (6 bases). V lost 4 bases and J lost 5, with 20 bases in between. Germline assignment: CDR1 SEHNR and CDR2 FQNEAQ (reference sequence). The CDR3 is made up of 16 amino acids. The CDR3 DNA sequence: TGTGCCAGCAGCTCCCTCCGGGACATCCGACCGGAGACCCAGTACTTC. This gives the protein CASSSLRDIRPETQYF. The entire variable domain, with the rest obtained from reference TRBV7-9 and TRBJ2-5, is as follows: DTGVSQNPRHKITKRGQNVTFRCDPISEHNRLYWYRQTLGQGPEFLTYFQNEAQLEKSRLLSDRFSAERPKGSFSTLEIQRTEQGDSAMYLCASSSLRDIRPETQYFGPGTRLLVL.

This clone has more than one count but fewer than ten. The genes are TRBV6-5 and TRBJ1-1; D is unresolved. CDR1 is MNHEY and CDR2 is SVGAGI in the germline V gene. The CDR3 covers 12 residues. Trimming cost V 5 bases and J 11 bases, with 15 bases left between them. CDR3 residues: CASSQMGTSAFF. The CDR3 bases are TGTGCCAGCAGTCAGATGGGTACGTCGGCTTTCTTT.

In DNA form, the CDR3 reads TGTGCCAGCAGTTACAAGACAGGGAGTTCTGAAGCTTTCTTT. Its protein is CASSYKTGSSEAFF. V and J are TRBV6-2 or TRBV6-3 and TRBJ1-1; 7 bases are a match to TRBD1. CDR3 length: 14 amino acids. CDR1 and CDR2 (germline): MNHEY, SVGEGT. The V and J ends lost 2 bases and 6 bases, in that order; junction bases with no gene match: 6.

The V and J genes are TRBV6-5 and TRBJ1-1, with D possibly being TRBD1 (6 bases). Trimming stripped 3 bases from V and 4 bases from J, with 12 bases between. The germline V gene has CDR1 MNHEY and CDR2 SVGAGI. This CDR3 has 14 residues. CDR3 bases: TGTGCCAGCAGTTATACAGGGCGGGTCACTGAAGCTTTCTTT. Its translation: CASSYTGRVTEAFF.

The CDR3 nucleotides are TGTGCCAGCAGTAAAACGGAGGGATCGAACATTCAGTACTTC. This sequence encodes CASSKTEGSNIQYF. This chain connects TRBV11-2 to TRBJ2-4, with D maybe TRBD2 (6 bases). CDR3 length equals 14 residues. The germline V gene has CDR1 SGHAT and CDR2 FQNNGV. The V end was cut by 6 bases, the J end by 7 bases, with 16 bases between.

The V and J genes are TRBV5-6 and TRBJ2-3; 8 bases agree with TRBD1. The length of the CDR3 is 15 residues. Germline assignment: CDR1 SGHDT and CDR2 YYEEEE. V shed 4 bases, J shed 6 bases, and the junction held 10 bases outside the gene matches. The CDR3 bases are TGTGCCAGCAGCAAAAGCCAGGGGGCCGGGGATACGCAGTATTTT. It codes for CASSKSQGAGDTQYF.

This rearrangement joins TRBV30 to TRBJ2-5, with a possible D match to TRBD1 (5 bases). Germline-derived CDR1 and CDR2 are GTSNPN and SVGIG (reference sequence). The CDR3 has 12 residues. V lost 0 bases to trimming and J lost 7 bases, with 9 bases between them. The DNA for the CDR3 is TGTGCCTGGAGTGTGATAAGGGGGACCCAGTACTTC. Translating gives CAWSVIRGTQYF.

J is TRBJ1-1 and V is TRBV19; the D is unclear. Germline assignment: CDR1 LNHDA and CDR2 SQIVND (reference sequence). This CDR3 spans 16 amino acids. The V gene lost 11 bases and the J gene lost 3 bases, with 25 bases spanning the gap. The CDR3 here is CAGASQHLTRHTEAFF. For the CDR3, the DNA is TGTGCCGGCGCATCCCAACACCTAACACGACACACTGAAGCTTTCTTT.

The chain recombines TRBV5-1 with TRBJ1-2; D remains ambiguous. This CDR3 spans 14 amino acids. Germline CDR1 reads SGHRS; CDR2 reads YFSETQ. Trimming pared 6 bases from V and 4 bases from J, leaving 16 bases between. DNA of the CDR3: TGCGCCAGCACCACGGACCTGGGCCCCTATGGCTACACCTTC. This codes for CASTTDLGPYGYTF.

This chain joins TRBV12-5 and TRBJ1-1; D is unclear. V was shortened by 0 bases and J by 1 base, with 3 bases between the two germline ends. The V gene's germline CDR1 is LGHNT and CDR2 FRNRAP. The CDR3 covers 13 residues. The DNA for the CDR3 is TGTGCTAGTGGTTTGGTAGAGAACACTGAAGCTTTCTTT. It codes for CASGLVENTEAFF.